In its sample, the clone carrying this T cell receptor (beta chain) was seen many times. Antigen: not known. The record originates from a study of CD8 T cells in ankylosing spondylitis. After removal of 7 bases from V and 1 base from J, the junction contained 8 bases not matched to a gene. The CDR3 is made up of 15 amino acids. Looked up from germline, CDR1 is MNHNS and CDR2 is SASEGT. Study-level findings and limits: It appeared that ankylosing spondylitis blood was characterized by a TCR beta motif of under ten highly homologous variants. Disease-linked clones were reportedly significantly enriched in matched ankylosing spondylitis synovial fluid.

TCRdb passed the 5' RACE reads through MiXCR, listing each CDR3 protein once. The repertoire holds 200,000 to 250,000 distinct CDR3 sequences, with 6% to 8% as singletons. Material for sequencing was blood, either unsorted or a sorted T cell fraction (not recorded which). The chain recombines TRBV6-1 with TRBJ2-7; TRBD1 agrees at 9 bases. This sequence was found in a male donor with ankylosing spondylitis. CDR3 sequence: CASKSRTGASYEQYF. CDR3 coding DNA: TGTGCCAGCAAATCCAGGACAGGGGCGTCCTACGAGCAGTACTTC.